The TCR beta chain under discussion was sequenced for a study of vaccination and CD4 T cells after COVID-19. Study-wide background: Convalescent persons amounted to six males plus four females, two of whom were Hispanic.

Oncomine TCR Beta short-read sequencing was applied to DNA from cultured CD4+ T cells. In TCRdb, the PCR reads were re-called with MiXCR into one record per CDR3 protein. The sample lists 20,000 to 30,000 distinct CDR3 sequences, less than 45% occurring once. Points on this clonotype: Its antigen is undetermined.

CDR1 is LGHNA and CDR2 is YNFKEQ in the germline V gene. Between the trimmed V and J ends, which lost 1 base and 0 bases, there was a span of 7 bases. The CDR3 sequence is 14 residues long. The time point here: late sampling 161 to 241 days after vaccination in three convalescent patients. Specified treatment: roughly ten-day PBMC culture with coronavirus spike peptide pools or control peptides (ViraFEST assay). Once peptide pools had expanded antigen-specific T cells, ViraFEST sequenced TCRs. Findings and caveats of the study: Convalescent patients were relatively few, and early post-infection timepoints were missing.

This TCR was sampled from a human donor who had recovered from COVID-19. The specimen was CD4+ T cells from blood, cultured in vitro, collected about 7 months after SARS-CoV-2 vaccination. This chain links TRBV4-2 with TRBJ2-7; D remains ambiguous. The CDR3 loop reads CASSQVDDSYEQYF. The CDR3 region has the DNA TGTGCCAGCAGCCAAGTCGACGACTCCTACGAGCAGTACTTC.